The following is a TCR beta chain sequence with its context. Deletions cut 8 bases from V and 7 bases from J, with 9 bases between. Germline CDR1 is SNHLY and CDR2 is FYNNEI. CDR3 length: 12 amino acids. This sample was included in a study of blood T cell repertoires in COVID-19. Study in general: Both acute and convalescent COVID-19 samples were obtained from the United States, Italy and Spain.

Profiled with immunoSEQ multiplex PCR; TCRdb holds only in-frame clones, not every one. The table has about 220,000 clones, around 83% seen once. This chain joins TRBV2 and TRBJ1-6, with D perhaps TRBD1 (6 bases). The clonotype was recovered from a woman in her 40s who had recovered from COVID-19. Sequenced: PBMCs or T cells enriched from blood (not recorded which). This chain's CDR3 is CASQGTNSPLHF. CDR3 sequence (DNA): TGTGCCAGCCAGGGGACAAATTCACCCCTCCACTTT.